This T cell receptor beta chain was recorded in a study of T cells in localized non-small cell lung cancer. Study-level points and caveats: It remains possible that heterogeneity exists, since only one tumor region was sequenced. Patients showing higher blood T cell density tended to see longer overall survival. Turning up in adjacent lung were a median roughly 59 of the top 100 tumor clones. Measurement of T cell clonality placed uninvolved adjacent lung highest, above the level in tumor.

Using immunoSEQ multiplex PCR, the repertoire was profiled, and TCRdb retains in-frame clones only, with some absent. The sample includes about 24,000 clones, about nine tenths of them seen just once. Comment on this clone: Its antigen is unidentified.

The specimen comprised peripheral blood, sampled before any cancer treatment. The receptor was derived from a woman aged 40-69 years with stage I lung adenocarcinoma.

The CDR3 DNA follows: TGTGCCAGCAGTTTAGACTCCGGGACAGTCAACTATGGCTACACCTTC. Translated, it gives CASSLDSGTVNYGYTF. V and J are TRBV6-6 and TRBJ1-2; TRBD1 agrees at 7 bases. This CDR3 comprises 16 residues. Germline values: CDR1 MNHNY, CDR2 SVGAGI (reference sequence). The trim removed 4 bases at V and 2 bases at J, leaving 10 bases unmatched.